The clone carrying this TCR beta chain was seen a single time. Other DNA sequences of this sample code for an identical CDR3. Measured with immunoSEQ multiplex PCR; TCRdb has only the in-frame clones, and not every one. The data hold some 130,000 clones, with 90% observed a single time. The data stem from a study of T cell responses to AZD1222 COVID-19 vaccine. The CDR3 has 14 residues. Trimming left V 5 bases short and J 4 bases short, with 11 bases between. CDR1 is SGHTA, CDR2 FQGNSA, per germline. The receptor was isolated from an adult in good health. This chain joins TRBV7-2 and TRBJ2-2; TRBD1 is a possible D gene (5 bases). The sequencing used peripheral blood, collected on day 0 of AZD1222 vaccination. The CDR3 reads CASSLTGPTGELFF. The CDR3 nucleotides are TGTGCCAGCAGCCTAACAGGTCCCACCGGGGAGCTGTTTTTT. The full variable domain, in which reference TRBV7-2 and TRBJ2-2 provide the parts outside the CDR3, is GAGVSQSPSNKVTEKGKDVELRCDPISGHTALYWYRQSLGQGLEFLIYFQGNSAPDKSGLPSDRFSAERTGGSVSTLTIQRTQQEDSAVYLCASSLTGPTGELFFGEGSRLTVL.